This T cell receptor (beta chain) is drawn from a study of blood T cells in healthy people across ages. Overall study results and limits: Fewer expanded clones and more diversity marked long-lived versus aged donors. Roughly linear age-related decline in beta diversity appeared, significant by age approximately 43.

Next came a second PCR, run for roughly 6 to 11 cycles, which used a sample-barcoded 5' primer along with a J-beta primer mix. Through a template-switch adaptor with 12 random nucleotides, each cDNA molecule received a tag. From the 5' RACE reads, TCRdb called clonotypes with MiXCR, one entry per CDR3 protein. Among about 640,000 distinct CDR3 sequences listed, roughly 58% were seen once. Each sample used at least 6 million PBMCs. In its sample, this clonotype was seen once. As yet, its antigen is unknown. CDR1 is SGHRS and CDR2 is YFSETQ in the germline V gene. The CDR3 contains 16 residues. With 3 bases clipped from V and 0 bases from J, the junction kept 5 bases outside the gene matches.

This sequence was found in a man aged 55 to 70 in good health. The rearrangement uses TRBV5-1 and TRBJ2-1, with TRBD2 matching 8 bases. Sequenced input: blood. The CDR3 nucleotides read TGCGCCAGCAGCTGGGGAAGCGGGAGCTCCTACAATGAGCAGTTCTTC. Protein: CASSWGSGSSYNEQFF.